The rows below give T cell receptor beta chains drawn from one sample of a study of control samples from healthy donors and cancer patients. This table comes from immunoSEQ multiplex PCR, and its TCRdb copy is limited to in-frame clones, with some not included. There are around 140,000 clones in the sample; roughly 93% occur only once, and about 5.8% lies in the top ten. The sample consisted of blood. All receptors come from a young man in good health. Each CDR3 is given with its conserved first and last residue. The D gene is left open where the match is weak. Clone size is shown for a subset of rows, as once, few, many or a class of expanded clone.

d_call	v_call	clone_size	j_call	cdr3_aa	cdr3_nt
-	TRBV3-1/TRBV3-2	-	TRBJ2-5	CASSQDKIGETQYF	TGTGCCAGCAGCCAAGATAAAATCGGGGAGACCCAGTACTTC
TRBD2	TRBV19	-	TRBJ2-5	CASSIWTSGYQETQYF	TGTGCCAGTAGTATTTGGACTAGCGGGTACCAAGAGACCCAGTACTTC
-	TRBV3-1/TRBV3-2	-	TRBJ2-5	CASSLFLQTGTLSVTQYF	TGTGCCAGCAGCCTTTTCCTCCAAACCGGGACCCTGAGCGTGACCCAGTACTTC
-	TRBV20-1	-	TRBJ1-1	CSASRQNTEAFF	TGCAGTGCTAGTCGGCAGAACACTGAAGCTTTCTTT
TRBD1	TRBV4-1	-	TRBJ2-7	CASSQAAGQGAYEQYF	TGCGCCAGCAGCCAAGCTGCCGGACAGGGGGCATACGAGCAGTACTTC
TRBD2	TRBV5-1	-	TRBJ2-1	CASSLAGGRAWNEQFF	TGCGCCAGCAGCTTGGCCGGCGGGAGGGCCTGGAATGAGCAGTTCTTC
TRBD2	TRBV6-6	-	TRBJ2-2	CASGRVGTGELFF	TGTGCCTCGGGGAGGGTCGGCACCGGGGAGCTGTTTTTT
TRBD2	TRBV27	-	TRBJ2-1	CASRLLAGGLNEQFF	TGTGCCAGCAGGCTACTAGCGGGGGGGCTCAATGAGCAGTTCTTC
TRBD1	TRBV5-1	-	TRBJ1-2	CASRIGTETHYGYTF	TGCGCCAGCAGAATTGGGACAGAAACGCACTATGGCTACACCTTC
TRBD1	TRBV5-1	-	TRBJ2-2	CASNLDRVKTGELFF	TGCGCCAGCAACCTCGACAGGGTGAAAACCGGGGAGCTGTTTTTT
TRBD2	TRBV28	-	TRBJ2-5	CASTPSRLAGMKRETQYF	TGTGCCAGCACCCCTAGCCGGCTAGCGGGTATGAAGAGGGAGACCCAGTACTTC
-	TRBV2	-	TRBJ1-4	CASRRQKTNEKLFF	TGTGCCAGCAGGCGACAGAAGACTAATGAAAAACTGTTTTTT
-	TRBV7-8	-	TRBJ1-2	CASSSNRAASVYGYTF	TGTGCCAGCAGCTCCAATCGGGCCGCCAGTGTCTATGGCTACACCTTC
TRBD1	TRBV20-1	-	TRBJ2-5	CSASSLDRAQETQYF	TGCAGTGCTAGTTCCCTTGACAGGGCCCAAGAGACCCAGTACTTC
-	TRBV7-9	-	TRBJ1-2	CASSLGTDPYGYTF	TGTGCCAGCAGCTTAGGGACAGATCCTTATGGCTACACCTTC
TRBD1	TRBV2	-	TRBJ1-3	CASGDRTGGRNTIYF	TGTGCCAGCGGAGATCGGACAGGGGGCAGAAACACCATATATTTT
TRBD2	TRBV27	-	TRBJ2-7	CASRVGLAGKQYF	TGTGCCAGCAGGGTCGGACTAGCGGGGAAGCAGTACTTC
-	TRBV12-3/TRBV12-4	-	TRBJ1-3	CASSLHGNTIYF	TGTGCCAGCAGTCTACATGGAAACACCATATATTTT
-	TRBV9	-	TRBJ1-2	CASSGTATYGYTF	TGTGCCAGCAGCGGGACAGCGACCTATGGCTACACCTTC
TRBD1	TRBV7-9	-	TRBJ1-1	CASSPKGTDRGIEAFF	TGTGCCAGCAGCCCCAAGGGAACCGACAGGGGAATTGAAGCTTTCTTT
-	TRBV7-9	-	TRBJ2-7	CASSPSGGEQYF	TGTGCCAGCAGCCCCAGTGGGGGCGAGCAGTACTTC
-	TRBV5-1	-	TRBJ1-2	CASGDRGYGYTF	TGCGCCAGCGGGGATAGAGGCTATGGCTACACCTTC
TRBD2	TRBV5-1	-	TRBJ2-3	CASSFWGRLAGSDTQYF	TGCGCCAGCAGCTTCTGGGGCCGACTAGCGGGAAGCGATACGCAGTATTTT
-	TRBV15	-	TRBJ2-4	CATSRDPTRGGTRKNIQYF	TGTGCCACCAGCAGAGACCCCACGCGCGGTGGAACTAGGAAAAACATTCAGTACTTC
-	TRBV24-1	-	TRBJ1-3	CATTPSSAGNTIYF	TGTGCCACCACTCCCAGTTCAGCTGGAAACACCATATATTTT
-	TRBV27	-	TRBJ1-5	CASSLSGSQPQHF	TGTGCCAGCAGTTTATCGGGGAGTCAGCCCCAGCATTTT
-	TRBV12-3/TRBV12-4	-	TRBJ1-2	CASSSLSGYTF	TGTGCCAGCAGTTCCCTTAGTGGCTACACCTTC
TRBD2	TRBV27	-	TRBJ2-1	CASSLSGAGVRFVGSYNEQFF	TGTGCCAGCAGTTTATCAGGGGCGGGGGTCCGTTTTGTTGGCTCCTACAATGAGCAGTTCTTC
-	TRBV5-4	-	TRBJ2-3	CASSYPVRAGGDTQYF	TGTGCCAGCAGCTATCCGGTTCGGGCCGGGGGAGATACGCAGTATTTT
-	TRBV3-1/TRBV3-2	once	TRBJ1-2	CASSQALRRIGGYTF	TGTGCCAGCAGCCAAGCCCTCCGGAGGATAGGCGGCTACACCTTC
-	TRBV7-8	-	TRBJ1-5	CASSYSGGYSNQPQHF	TGTGCCAGCAGCTACTCGGGGGGGTACAGCAATCAGCCCCAGCATTTT
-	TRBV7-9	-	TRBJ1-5	CASSLSGHSNQPQHF	TGTGCCAGCAGCTTATCGGGACATAGCAATCAGCCCCAGCATTTT
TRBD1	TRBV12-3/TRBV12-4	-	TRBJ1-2	CASSRQGFSGYTF	TGTGCCAGCAGTCGACAGGGGTTTTCTGGCTACACCTTC
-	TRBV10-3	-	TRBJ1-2	CAISVMRGDYGYTF	TGTGCCATCAGTGTAATGAGGGGTGACTATGGCTACACCTTC
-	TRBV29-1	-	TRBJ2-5	CSVELGTLNGETQYF	TGCAGCGTTGAACTCGGCACTCTCAACGGAGAGACCCAGTACTTC
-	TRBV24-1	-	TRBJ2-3	CATSDPREGGGSTDTQYF	TGTGCCACCAGTGACCCGAGGGAAGGGGGGGGGAGCACAGATACGCAGTATTTT
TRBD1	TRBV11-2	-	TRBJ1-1	CASSEGTGSAPEAFF	TGTGCCAGCAGCGAAGGGACAGGGAGTGCCCCTGAAGCTTTCTTT
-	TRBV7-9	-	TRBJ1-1	CASSPGVGGNTEAFF	TGTGCCAGCAGCCCAGGGGTGGGTGGAAACACTGAAGCTTTCTTT
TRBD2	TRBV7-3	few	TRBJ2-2	CASSPTSGRGSGELFF	TGTGCCAGCAGCCCGACTAGCGGGAGAGGGAGCGGGGAGCTGTTTTTT
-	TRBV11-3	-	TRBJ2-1	CASSVTGSIGEQFF	TGTGCCAGCAGCGTAACAGGGAGTATAGGTGAGCAGTTCTTC
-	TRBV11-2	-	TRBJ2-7	CASSPLSYEQYF	TGTGCCAGCAGCCCCTTGAGTTACGAGCAGTACTTC
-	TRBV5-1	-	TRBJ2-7	CASSPIGGLEYEQYF	TGCGCCAGCAGCCCGATTGGGGGATTAGAGTACGAGCAGTACTTC
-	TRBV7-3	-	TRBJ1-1	CASSLGVGSLNEAFF	TGTGCCAGCAGCTTAGGCGTGGGCAGTTTGAATGAAGCTTTCTTT
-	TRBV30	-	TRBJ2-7	CAWRSFGPSYEQYF	TGTGCCTGGAGATCCTTTGGACCTTCCTACGAGCAGTACTTC
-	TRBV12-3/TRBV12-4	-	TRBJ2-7	CASSLGLSPEQYF	TGTGCCAGCAGTTTAGGGCTGTCGCCCGAGCAGTACTTC
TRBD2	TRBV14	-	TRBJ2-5	CASSQDRAAGGETQYF	TGTGCCAGCAGCCAAGATCGGGCAGCGGGGGGGGAGACCCAGTACTTC
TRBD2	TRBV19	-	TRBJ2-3	CASSRASGDTQYF	TGTGCCAGCAGTAGGGCTAGCGGAGATACGCAGTATTTT
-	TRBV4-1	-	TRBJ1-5	CASSQEDLLHQPQHF	TGCGCCAGCAGCCAAGAAGACCTACTCCACCAGCCCCAGCATTTT
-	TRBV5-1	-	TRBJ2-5	CASSQGPLEGTQYF	TGCGCCAGCAGTCAAGGACCCCTTGAGGGGACCCAGTACTTC
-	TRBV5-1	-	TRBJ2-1	CASNLGSEQFF	TGCGCCAGCAACCTAGGCAGTGAGCAGTTCTTC
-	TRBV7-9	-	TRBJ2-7	CASLGQNKHEQYF	TGTGCCAGCCTTGGGCAGAACAAACACGAGCAGTACTTC
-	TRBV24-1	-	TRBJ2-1	CATSDFGDEQFF	TGTGCCACCAGTGATTTTGGCGATGAGCAGTTCTTC